The TCR beta chain described here comes from a study of graft-versus-host responses after intestinal transplantation. For the study at large: Every recipient underwent anti-thymocyte globulin induction, then tacrolimus and steroids for roughly 3 years.

Notes on this clone: Its antigen remains unknown.

This CDR3 is built from 14 residues. Deletions cut 7 bases from V and 5 bases from J, with 17 bases between. Germline V lookup: CDR1 MDHEN, CDR2 SYDVKM. Only in-frame clones appear in the TCRdb table, and some are missing; sequencing was by immunoSEQ multiplex PCR. The table lists 40,000 or so clones, 93% of them singletons. Sequenced here: unstimulated CD8+ T cells sorted from spleen or lymph node cells, sampled before transplant. The source of this sequence is a human donor who was the organ donor for an intestinal transplant. The V gene is TRBV28, the J gene TRBJ2-5, with D maybe TRBD2 (6 bases). The CDR3 nucleotides read TGTGCCAGCAATCCTCGCGGGGCGAAGGAGACCCAGTACTTC. Protein product: CASNPRGAKETQYF.